The 30 T cell receptor beta chains given below trace back to one sample, sequenced in a study of blood T cell repertoires in COVID-19. Clones were read by immunoSEQ multiplex PCR, and TCRdb kept only the in-frame ones, dropping some. Of hundreds of thousands of clones in the sample, about four fifths were seen once. The sample taken for sequencing was PBMCs or T cells enriched from blood (not recorded which). These receptors were obtained from a woman aged 45-60 years who had been exposed to COVID-19.

This clone turned up a few times. The chain employs TRBV24-1 and TRBJ2-5; TRBD2 matches 7 bases. With V trimmed by 10 bases and J by 5 bases, 6 bases remained unmatched. The CDR3 is 12 amino acids. The V gene's germline CDR1 is KGHDR and CDR2 SFDVKD. CDR3 sequence (DNA): TGTGCCACTGGGGGGGGAACGGAGACCCAGTACTTC. Residues: CATGGGTETQYF.

The rearrangement links TRBV6-5 to TRBJ1-4, with a tentative D call TRBD1 (6 bases). The ends were cut back, 4 bases at V and 5 bases at J, with 11 bases in the middle. The length of the CDR3 is 14 residues. Germline V gene sequence: CDR1 MNHEY, CDR2 SVGAGI. The CDR3 DNA follows: TGTGCCAGCAGTTCTACAGGGAGCAATGAAAAACTGTTTTTT. This gives the protein CASSSTGSNEKLFF.

The chain recombines TRBV12-3 or TRBV12-4 with TRBJ1-1; D may be TRBD1 (6 bases). The CDR3 totals 12 residues. V lost 6 bases, J lost 8 bases, and 13 bases lay in between. CDR3 protein: CASSPLQGEAFF. DNA for the CDR3: TGTGCCAGCAGCCCATTACAGGGAGAAGCTTTCTTT.

The chain joins TRBV6-5 to TRBJ1-4, with D maybe TRBD1 (6 bases). V lost 6 bases, J lost 5 bases, and 13 bases lay in between. The CDR3 has 14 amino acids. The germline CDR1 and CDR2 sequences are MNHEY and SVGAGI. This CDR3 reads CASRIQGPNEKLFF. CDR3 coding DNA: TGTGCCAGCAGGATACAGGGTCCGAATGAAAAACTGTTTTTT.

This sequence joins TRBV9 and TRBJ1-4; no definite D call. CDR1 is SGDLS, CDR2 YYNGEE, per germline. V gave up 4 bases and J gave up 0 bases, with 13 bases separating them. The CDR3 extends over 16 amino acids. The CDR3 region is CASSSQVTATNEKLFF. CDR3 in DNA: TGTGCCAGCAGCTCGCAGGTCACCGCAACTAATGAAAAACTGTTTTTT.

The chain recombines TRBV6-1 with TRBJ2-7; TRBD1 agrees at 7 bases. This CDR3 is built from 16 residues. J was trimmed by 7 bases and V by 3 bases; bases with no gene match: 15. Germline V gives CDR1 MNHNS, CDR2 SASEGT. Here the CDR3 DNA reads TGTGCCAGCAGTGATGTAGGGACAGATTCTCCGGGGGAGCAGTACTTC. Amino acid sequence: CASSDVGTDSPGEQYF.

This clone was counted once. V usage is TRBV6-1 and J usage is TRBJ1-5; D not resolved. The CDR3 is 13 amino acids. Germline lookup yields CDR1 MNHNS and CDR2 SASEGT. The V gene lost 2 bases and the J gene lost 7 bases, with 9 bases spanning the gap. CDR3 region: CASSETWEQPQHF. Written as DNA, the CDR3 is TGTGCCAGCAGTGAAACTTGGGAGCAGCCCCAGCATTTT.

This chain links TRBV9 with TRBJ2-1; 9 bases agree with TRBD2. V shed 4 bases, J shed 6 bases, and the junction held 8 bases outside the gene matches. The germline CDR1 and CDR2 sequences are SGDLS and YYNGEE. This CDR3 contains 15 residues. The CDR3 sequence: CASSPGTSRGNEQFF. In DNA form, the CDR3 reads TGTGCCAGCAGCCCAGGGACTAGCCGAGGCAATGAGCAGTTCTTC. Using reference TRBV9 and TRBJ2-1 for the parts outside the CDR3, the full variable domain is DSGVTQTPKHLITATGQRVTLRCSPRSGDLSVYWYQQSLDQGLQFLIQYYNGEERAKGNILERFSAQQFPDLHSELNLSSLELGDSALYFCASSPGTSRGNEQFFGPGTRLTVL.

V and J are TRBV28 and TRBJ1-2, with TRBD1 matching over 7 bases. J lost 4 bases, V lost 4 bases, and 12 bases had no gene match. CDR3 length: 16 residues. Per germline, CDR1 MDHEN and CDR2 SYDVKM. CDR3 coding DNA: TGTGCCAGCAGTTCCCGACAGGGTCCCTCCTTCTATGGCTACACCTTC. Amino acids: CASSSRQGPSFYGYTF.

The V call is TRBV7-2, the J call TRBJ2-3, with a possible D match to TRBD2 (5 bases). This CDR3 is 14 amino acids long. Germline CDR1 is SGHTA and CDR2 is FQGNSA. Trimming removed 5 bases at V and 4 bases at J, with 13 bases between. DNA of the CDR3: TGTGCCAGCAGCCCGCGGGTTTTTTCAGATACGCAGTATTTT. This gives the protein CASSPRVFSDTQYF. The whole variable domain, filled in from reference TRBV7-2 and TRBJ2-3, reads GAGVSQSPSNKVTEKGKDVELRCDPISGHTALYWYRQSLGQGLEFLIYFQGNSAPDKSGLPSDRFSAERTGGSVSTLTIQRTQQEDSAVYLCASSPRVFSDTQYFGPGTRLTVL.

The gene calls are TRBV7-3 and TRBJ1-1; no definite D call. The CDR3 consists of 13 residues. The germline V and J ends were trimmed by 1 base and 1 base, with 4 bases remaining between them. Germline CDR1 and CDR2: SGHTA and FQGTGA. This CDR3 reads CASSLNGNTEAFF. In DNA form, the CDR3 reads TGTGCCAGCAGCTTAAACGGGAACACTGAAGCTTTCTTT.

V and J are TRBV27 and TRBJ1-5, with a weak D call TRBD1 (5 bases). This CDR3 has 15 amino acids. Looked up from germline, CDR1 is MNHEY and CDR2 is SMNVEV (reference sequence). The ends were cut back, 3 bases at V and 5 bases at J, with 14 bases in the middle. CDR3 loop: CASSFKGQAHQPQHF. CDR3 DNA: TGTGCCAGCAGTTTCAAGGGGCAGGCCCATCAGCCCCAGCATTTT.

The genes are TRBV7-6 and TRBJ1-4; TRBD1 matches 7 bases. The germline gives CDR1 SGHVS, CDR2 FNYEAQ. The junction had 13 bases not matched to a gene; V was cut back by 1 base and J by 5 bases. The CDR3 totals 18 residues. In nucleotides, the CDR3 is TGTGCCAGCAGCTTAGTACAGGGGAGAGGGGGCGGAAATGAAAAACTGTTTTTT. Encoded protein: CASSLVQGRGGGNEKLFF.

Relative to its sample, this clone is medium-sized. This chain joins TRBV6-5 and TRBJ2-1; 7 nucleotides agree with TRBD1. The germline V gene encodes CDR1 MNHEY and CDR2 SVGAGI. The CDR3 sequence is 15 residues long. The ends lost 2 bases at V and 8 bases at J; junction bases unmatched: 9. CDR3 nucleotides: TGTGCCAGCAGTTACGGATCGACAGGGCTGGATGAGCAGTTCTTC. Protein: CASSYGSTGLDEQFF.

This clone has just a few counts. The chain recombines TRBV20-1 with TRBJ1-5; no reliable D call. Trimming removed 6 bases from V and 5 bases from J, with 8 bases in between. The CDR3 loop spans 11 amino acids. Germline V CDR1 and CDR2: DFQATT, SNEGSKA (reference sequence). The CDR3 sequence: CSAKADQPQHF. CDR3 bases: TGCAGTGCGAAAGCCGATCAGCCCCAGCATTTT.

A few counts support this clone. The chain links TRBV10-3 to TRBJ2-3; TRBD1 matches 8 bases. The germline V gene encodes CDR1 ENHRY and CDR2 SYGVKD. The ends lost 10 bases at V and 3 bases at J; junction bases unmatched: 15. CDR3 length: 16 residues. The CDR3 nucleotides read TGTGCCACGACCACCGGACAGGGAGAGGGAACAGATACGCAGTATTTT. It is translated as CATTTGQGEGTDTQYF.

This chain joins TRBV27 and TRBJ1-2; D may be TRBD1 (6 bases). The CDR3 covers 14 residues. V was shortened by 2 bases and J by 8 bases, with 15 bases between the two germline ends. Germline-derived CDR1 and CDR2 are MNHEY and SMNVEV (reference sequence). The CDR3 DNA is TGTGCCAGCAGTTTAAATCCCAGGGGTAAAGGCTACACCTTC. Encoded protein: CASSLNPRGKGYTF.

The V gene is TRBV19, the J gene TRBJ1-5; D remains ambiguous. Deletions cut 5 bases from V and 5 bases from J, with 7 bases between. The CDR3 is 12 residues long. Germline CDR1 and CDR2: LNHDA and SQIVND (reference sequence). The CDR3 coding sequence is TGTGCCAGTAGTCCCACGGATCAGCCCCAGCATTTT. This translates into CASSPTDQPQHF. The full variable domain, its missing parts supplied by reference TRBV19 and TRBJ1-5, is DGGITQSPKYLFRKEGQNVTLSCEQNLNHDAMYWYRQDPGQGLRLIYYSQIVNDFQKGDIAEGYSVSREKKESFPLTVTSAQKNPTAFYLCASSPTDQPQHFGDGTRLSIL.

This rearrangement joins TRBV20-1 to TRBJ2-3; D possibly corresponds to TRBD2 (5 bases). This CDR3 region has 15 residues. With 3 bases removed from V and 3 bases from J, the gap between germline ends came to 16 bases. The germline V gene has CDR1 DFQATT and CDR2 SNEGSKA (reference sequence). As DNA, the CDR3 is TGCAGTGCTAGTTCGGCGGTGAGGGTGACAGATACGCAGTATTTT. Its translation: CSASSAVRVTDTQYF.

This clone came up once. The chain employs TRBV12-3 or TRBV12-4 and TRBJ2-7, with 9 bases identical to TRBD1. Germline trimming cut 8 bases from V and 4 bases from J; bases unmatched to any gene: 6. CDR3 length equals 13 residues. This chain's CDR3 is CASGDRARYEQYF. CDR3 coding DNA: TGTGCCAGCGGGGACAGGGCAAGATACGAGCAGTACTTC.

The V call is TRBV19, the J call TRBJ1-2; 7 bases are a match to TRBD1. The germline CDR1 and CDR2 sequences are LNHDA and SQIVND (reference sequence). V dropped 3 bases and J dropped 6; count of bases not matched to a gene: 10. The CDR3 sequence is 15 residues long. CDR3 nucleotide sequence: TGTGCCAGTAGTATTGGAAACAGGGGAACTCATGGCTACACCTTC. Encoded protein: CASSIGNRGTHGYTF.

V is TRBV25-1 and J is TRBJ2-5; 14 bases agree with TRBD2. Trimming at V came to 2 bases and at J to 1 base, leaving 3 bases not matched to a gene. CDR3 length: 17 residues. Germline V gives CDR1 MGHDK, CDR2 SYGVNS. CDR3 DNA sequence: TGTGCCAGCAGTGAAGGTGGACTAGCGGGGGGCCAAGAGACCCAGTACTTC. It encodes CASSEGGLAGGQETQYF.

CDR3 sequence: CASSQEGLAGLQETQYF. The CDR3 bases are TGTGCCAGCAGCCAAGAGGGCCTAGCGGGTCTCCAAGAGACCCAGTACTTC. The rearrangement links TRBV3-1 (or the pseudogene TRBV3-2) to TRBJ2-5; 8 positions agree with TRBD2. The CDR3 spans 17 residues. Germline CDR1 is LGHDT and CDR2 is YNNKEL (reference sequence). V was pared by 0 bases and J by 1 base, with 7 bases of the junction left unmatched.

The gene calls are TRBV2 and TRBJ1-1; D perhaps matches TRBD1 (5 bases). The CDR3 runs to 13 residues. Germline V gives CDR1 SNHLY, CDR2 FYNNEI. V was pared by 6 bases and J by 1 base, with 9 bases between. CDR3 nucleotide sequence: TGTGCCAGCAGCAACAGGAGGAACACTGAAGCTTTCTTT. It encodes CASSNRRNTEAFF. The whole variable domain, filled in from reference TRBV2 and TRBJ1-1, reads EPEVTQTPSHQVTQMGQEVILRCVPISNHLYFYWYRQILGQKVEFLVSFYNNEISEKSEIFDDQFSVERPDGSNFTLKIRSTKLEDSAMYFCASSNRRNTEAFFGQGTRLTVV.

V usage is TRBV3-1 (or the pseudogene TRBV3-2) and J usage is TRBJ1-5; the match to TRBD1 covers 7 bases. Germline V gives CDR1 LGHDT, CDR2 YNNKEL (reference sequence). The CDR3 contains 15 residues. V was pared by 3 bases and J by 1 base, with 3 bases of the junction left unmatched. Here the CDR3 reads CASSQGTVSNQPQHF. The DNA of the CDR3 is TGTGCCAGCAGCCAGGGGACAGTAAGCAATCAGCCCCAGCATTTT.

The CDR3 coding sequence is TGTGCCAGCAGCCCCCGGCTGGACACTTACGACAATGAGCAGTTCTTC. Protein product: CASSPRLDTYDNEQFF. The chain is built from TRBV9 and TRBJ2-1, with a weak D call TRBD1 (5 bases). This CDR3 is 16 amino acids long. The germline V gene encodes CDR1 SGDLS and CDR2 YYNGEE. Trimming shortened V by 4 bases and J by 5 bases, and 19 bases separated the two germline ends.

The chain is built from TRBV29-1 and TRBJ1-2; 7 nucleotides match TRBD1. CDR1 and CDR2 (germline): SQVTM, ANQGSEA. The CDR3 sequence is 12 residues long. V shed 7 bases and J 1 base; nucleotides not matched to a gene: 3. This chain's CDR3 is CSGRQGNYGYTF. As DNA, the CDR3 is TGCAGCGGGCGACAGGGTAACTATGGCTACACCTTC.

This clone was counted once. The sample has other DNA sequences that encode this CDR3 too. The chain carries TRBV5-1 and TRBJ1-2; D not resolved. The CDR3 is made up of 11 amino acids. Germline CDR1 SGHRS, CDR2 YFSETQ. The V end lost 4 bases, the J end lost 8 bases, and 9 bases lay between the germline ends. CDR3 sequence reads: CASSPGGGYTF. In DNA form, the CDR3 reads TGCGCCAGCAGCCCAGGTGGGGGCTACACCTTC.

The genes are TRBV18 and TRBJ2-3, with unresolved D. CDR1 is KGHSH, CDR2 LQKENI, per germline. V was shortened by 5 bases and J by 4 bases, with 7 bases between the two germline ends. CDR3 length equals 12 residues. In DNA, the CDR3 is TGTGCCAGCTCAAAAGAGGCAGATACGCAGTATTTT. This gives the protein CASSKEADTQYF.

The J gene is TRBJ1-2, the V gene TRBV4-1; D unresolved. CDR1 is MGHRA and CDR2 is YSYEKL in the germline V gene. V was cut by 0 bases and J by 4 bases, with 18 bases left in between. The CDR3 consists of 17 residues. The CDR3 loop reads CASSQDQYAEPLYGYTF. For the CDR3, the DNA is TGCGCCAGCAGCCAAGATCAGTACGCGGAACCTCTCTATGGCTACACCTTC.